These T cell receptor beta chains were read from a single sample in a study of blood T cell repertoires in COVID-19. Using immunoSEQ multiplex PCR, the repertoire was profiled, and TCRdb retains in-frame clones only, with some absent. This sample has 240,000 or so clones, with 85% to 90% found just once. The specimen sequenced was peripheral blood. These receptors all come from a middle-aged woman who had recovered from COVID-19. CDR3s include the opening cysteine and the closing phenylalanine or tryptophan. D genes are given only for firm matches. Rows may omit the clone size; those that give it use once, few, many or a size class.

>TRBV18|TRBJ1-5|TRBD1|few
CASSAGTVNSNQPQHF
TGTGCCAGCTCGGCTGGGACAGTCAATAGCAATCAGCCCCAGCATTTT
>TRBV2|TRBJ2-3|-|-
CASRRAGPLRYF
TGTGCCAGCAGGAGGGCCGGGCCCCTGCGGTATTTT
>TRBV11-3|TRBJ2-5|-|-
CASSPIGGLGKTQYF
TGTGCCAGCAGCCCCATCGGCGGTCTCGGGAAGACCCAGTACTTC
>TRBV6-4|TRBJ1-6|TRBD1|-
CASRGTDPYNSPLHF
TGTGCCAGCAGGGGGACAGATCCCTATAATTCACCCCTCCACTTT
>TRBV15|TRBJ2-3|TRBD2|-
CATSNPGTSATDTQYF
TGTGCCACCAGTAACCCCGGGACTAGCGCCACAGATACGCAGTATTTT
>TRBV3-1/TRBV3-2|TRBJ1-4|-|once
CASSQGGPLGGEKLFF
TGTGCCAGCAGCCAAGGAGGACCCCTAGGAGGTGAAAAACTGTTTTTT
>TRBV6-5|TRBJ2-7|TRBD1|-
CATTGTASSYEQYF
TGTGCCACCACAGGGACAGCGAGCTCCTACGAGCAGTACTTC
>TRBV19|TRBJ2-1|-|-
CASSFPGDGNEQFF
TGTGCCAGTAGTTTTCCCGGAGATGGGAATGAGCAGTTCTTC
>TRBV24-1|TRBJ2-2|-|-
CATSAQGGPGELFF
TGTGCCACCAGTGCCCAGGGGGGCCCCGGGGAGCTGTTTTTT
>TRBV9|TRBJ2-2|TRBD2|-
CASSVGTSGPNTGELFF
TGTGCCAGCAGCGTAGGGACTAGCGGCCCGAACACCGGGGAGCTGTTTTTT
>TRBV7-8|TRBJ1-5|TRBD1|-
CASSLARDRGHQPQHF
TGTGCCAGCAGCTTAGCCCGGGACAGGGGGCATCAGCCCCAGCATTTT
>TRBV7-9|TRBJ2-7|-|once
CASSLTRGYEQYF
TGTGCCAGCAGCTTAACAAGGGGTTACGAGCAGTACTTC
>TRBV5-1|TRBJ2-3|-|-
CASSTRTGTTDTQYF
TGCGCCAGCAGCACACGGACTGGTACCACAGATACGCAGTATTTT
>TRBV4-3|TRBJ2-6|-|few
CASSQDNQAGANVLTF
TGCGCCAGCAGCCAAGATAACCAGGCTGGGGCCAACGTCCTGACTTTC
>TRBV7-2|TRBJ1-2|TRBD1|-
CASSGDRGMNYGYTF
TGTGCCAGCAGCGGAGACAGGGGGATGAACTATGGCTACACCTTC
>TRBV10-3|TRBJ2-3|TRBD2|-
CAIRVAGTGDTQYF
TGTGCCATCAGGGTAGCGGGGACCGGGGATACGCAGTATTTT
>TRBV7-9|TRBJ1-5|-|-
CASSLVDTGNQPQHF
TGTGCCAGCAGCTTAGTTGACACCGGCAATCAGCCCCAGCATTTT
>TRBV9|TRBJ1-2|TRBD1|-
CASSVASGGLYGYTF
TGTGCCAGCAGCGTAGCTTCAGGGGGACTCTATGGCTACACCTTC
>TRBV4-2|TRBJ2-7|-|-
CASSQGGQYEQYF
TGTGCCAGCAGCCAAGGGGGGCAATACGAGCAGTACTTC